This paragraph covers one T cell receptor beta chain sequence. The antigen is undetermined. This specimen comes from a study of cytomegalovirus exposure and HLA in healthy donors. Whole-study results and caveats: There were several of the most significant clusters that appeared linked to common viral pathogens in a later analysis.

CDR3 size: 16 residues. Germline V gene data show CDR1 as SGHNT and CDR2 as YENEEA. V shed 0 bases and J shed 2 bases, with 14 bases lying between them. PCR was performed using 60 Vbeta and 13 Jbeta primers. Libraries were prepared by immunoSEQ multiplex PCR; TCRdb keeps only in-frame clonotypes and omits some of them. Of 140,000 or so clones in the sample, around three quarters were seen once. This chain joins TRBV11-3 and TRBJ2-7; D is possibly TRBD1 (5 bases). This clonotype was obtained from a middle-aged man in good health and CMV-seronegative. The specimen sequenced was PBMCs. In nucleotides, the CDR3 is TGTGCCAGCAGCTTAGAAGAGATGGACAAACCCTACGAGCAGTACTTC. Residues: CASSLEEMDKPYEQYF.